This TCR beta chain was recorded in a study of T cell repertoires in cytomegalovirus infection. Germline assignment: CDR1 SGHVS and CDR2 FNYEAQ. This CDR3 contains 14 residues. With 1 base removed from V and 3 bases from J, the gap between germline ends came to 10 bases. Concerning this clonotype itself: The antigen is not known.

TCRdb used MiXCR to reprocess the reads, holding one entry per CDR3 protein. Seen here are approximately 110,000 distinct CDR3 sequences, 30% to 35% observed once, and the top ten hold 41%. The TCR originated in a human donor in good health (CMV status not recorded). Some clones in this sample may be carry-over from other donors' samples. The gene calls are TRBV7-6 and TRBJ2-7; D is ambiguous. The sample was CD8+ T cells from cultured PBMCs, taken from culture after CMV antigen stimulation. CDR3 sequence (DNA): TGTGCCAGCAGCTTAGGCCCAGCGAGCTACGAGCAGTACTTC. This codes for CASSLGPASYEQYF.